Below are 5 T cell receptor beta chains sequenced from a single sample in a study of cytomegalovirus exposure and HLA in healthy donors. Primers: 60 Vbeta forward and 13 Jbeta reverse. Sequencing was performed with immunoSEQ multiplex PCR; in TCRdb, only in-frame clones are kept and a portion is missing. The sample comprises some 150,000 clones, about 80% of which are singletons, and around 4.3% rests with the top ten. Source material: PBMCs. These receptors came from a man aged 30 to 39 in good health and CMV-seronegative.

The CDR3 reads CASSPGTGRLSYEQYF. As DNA, the CDR3 is TGTGCCAGCTCACCAGGGACAGGGAGGTTGAGTTACGAGCAGTACTTC. The chain combines TRBV18 with TRBJ2-7, with 9 nucleotides matching TRBD1. Per germline, CDR1 KGHSH and CDR2 LQKENI. There are 16 residues in the CDR3. V gave up 2 bases and J gave up 4 bases; unmatched junction bases: 9.

V is TRBV6-5 and J is TRBJ1-1, with 7 positions matching TRBD1. This CDR3 contains 16 residues. V trimming: 4 bases; J trimming: 1 base; junction bases outside the gene matches: 9. The germline V gene encodes CDR1 MNHEY and CDR2 SVGAGI. The CDR3 spells CASSFTSRGWNTEAFF. CDR3 DNA sequence: TGTGCCAGCAGTTTCACAAGCAGGGGGTGGAACACTGAAGCTTTCTTT.

The V and J genes are TRBV6-5 and TRBJ2-7, with 10 bases aligning to TRBD1. The germline CDR1 and CDR2 sequences are MNHEY and SVGAGI. The CDR3 runs 12 residues. V gave up 8 bases and J gave up 7 bases; unmatched junction bases: 5. The CDR3 loop reads CASRQGAGEQYF. In DNA form, the CDR3 reads TGTGCCAGCCGACAGGGGGCTGGAGAGCAGTACTTC.

The V and J genes are TRBV27 and TRBJ1-1; a possible D gene is TRBD1 (6 bases). The CDR3 loop spans 16 amino acids. Germline assignment: CDR1 MNHEY and CDR2 SMNVEV (reference sequence). Trimming took off 6 bases at V and 1 base at J, with 18 bases between the two ends. CDR3 sequence reads: CASSTTTGATNTEAFF. The CDR3 region has the DNA TGTGCCAGCAGCACAACGACAGGAGCCACGAACACTGAAGCTTTCTTT.

This chain uses TRBV7-8 with TRBJ2-2; tentative D call: TRBD1 (6 bases). Germline loops: CDR1 SGHVS, CDR2 FQNEAQ. The CDR3 has 15 residues. Trimming left V 11 bases short and J 0 bases short, with 16 bases between. CDR3 amino acids: CAHTPDRSNTGELFF. The CDR3 DNA reads TGTGCCCATACCCCGGACAGATCGAACACCGGGGAGCTGTTTTTT. Together with reference TRBV7-8 and TRBJ2-2, the CDR3 gives the full variable domain: GAGVSQSPRYKVAKRGQDVALRCDPISGHVSLFWYQQALGQGPEFLTYFQNEAQLDKSGLPSDRFFAERPEGSVSTLKIQRTQQEDSAVYLCAHTPDRSNTGELFFGEGSRLTVL.